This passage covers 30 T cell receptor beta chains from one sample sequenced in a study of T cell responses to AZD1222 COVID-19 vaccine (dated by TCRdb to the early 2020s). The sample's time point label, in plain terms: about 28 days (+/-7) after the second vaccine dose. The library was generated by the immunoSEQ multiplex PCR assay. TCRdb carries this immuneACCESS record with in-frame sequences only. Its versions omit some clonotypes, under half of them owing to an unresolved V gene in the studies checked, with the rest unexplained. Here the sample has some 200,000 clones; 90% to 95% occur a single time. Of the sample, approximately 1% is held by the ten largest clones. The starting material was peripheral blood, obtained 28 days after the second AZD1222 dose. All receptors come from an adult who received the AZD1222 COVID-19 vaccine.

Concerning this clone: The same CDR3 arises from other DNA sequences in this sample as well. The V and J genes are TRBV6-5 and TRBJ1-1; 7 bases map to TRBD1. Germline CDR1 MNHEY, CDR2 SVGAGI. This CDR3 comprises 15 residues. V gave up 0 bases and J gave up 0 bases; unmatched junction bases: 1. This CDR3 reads CASSYSGTVNTEAFF. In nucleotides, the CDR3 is TGTGCCAGCAGTTACTCCGGGACAGTGAACACTGAAGCTTTCTTT.

CDR3 region: CASSLDGPRQGVLNTEAFF. CDR3 nucleotide sequence: TGCGCCAGCAGCTTGGATGGGCCAAGACAGGGGGTTCTGAACACTGAAGCTTTCTTT. The chain has TRBV5-1 and TRBJ1-1, with TRBD1 matching 9 bases. The CDR3 sequence is 19 residues long. In germline, CDR1 is SGHRS, CDR2 YFSETQ. V gave up 0 bases and J gave up 0 bases; unmatched junction bases: 12.

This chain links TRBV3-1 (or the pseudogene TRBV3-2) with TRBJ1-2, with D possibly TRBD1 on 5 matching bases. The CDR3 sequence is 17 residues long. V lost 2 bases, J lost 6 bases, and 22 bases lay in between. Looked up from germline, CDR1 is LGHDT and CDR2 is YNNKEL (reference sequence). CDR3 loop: CASSQMNEAGRVNGYTF. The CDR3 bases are TGTGCCAGCAGCCAAATGAATGAGGCAGGGAGGGTCAATGGCTACACCTTC.

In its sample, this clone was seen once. The CDR3 region has the DNA TGTGCCAGCAGCTTTGACCCTAGCGGGGGCTACGAGCAGTACTTC. This sequence encodes CASSFDPSGGYEQYF. The rearrangement links TRBV7-2 to TRBJ2-7, with TRBD2 matching 10 bases. Germline CDR1 is SGHTA and CDR2 is FQGNSA. The CDR3 covers 15 residues. Trimming at V came to 3 bases and at J to 3 bases, leaving 5 bases not matched to a gene.

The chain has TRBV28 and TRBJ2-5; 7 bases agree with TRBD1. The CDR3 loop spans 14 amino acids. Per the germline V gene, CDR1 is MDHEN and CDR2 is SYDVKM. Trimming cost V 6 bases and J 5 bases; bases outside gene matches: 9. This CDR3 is CASRTGQARETQYF. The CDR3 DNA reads TGTGCCAGCAGGACTGGACAGGCTCGTGAGACCCAGTACTTC.

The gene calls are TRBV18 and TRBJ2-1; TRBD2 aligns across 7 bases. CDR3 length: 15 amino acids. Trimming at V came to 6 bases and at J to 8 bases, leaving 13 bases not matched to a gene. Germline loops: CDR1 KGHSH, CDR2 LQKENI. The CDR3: CASSATSESYYEQFF. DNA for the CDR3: TGTGCCAGCTCCGCTACTAGCGAATCGTACTATGAGCAGTTCTTC.

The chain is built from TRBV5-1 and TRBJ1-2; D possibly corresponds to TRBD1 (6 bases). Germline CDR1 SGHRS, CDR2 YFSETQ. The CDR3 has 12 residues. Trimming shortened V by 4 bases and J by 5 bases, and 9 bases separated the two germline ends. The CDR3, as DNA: TGCGCCAGCAGCGCCACAGGGTATGGCTACACCTTC. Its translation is CASSATGYGYTF.

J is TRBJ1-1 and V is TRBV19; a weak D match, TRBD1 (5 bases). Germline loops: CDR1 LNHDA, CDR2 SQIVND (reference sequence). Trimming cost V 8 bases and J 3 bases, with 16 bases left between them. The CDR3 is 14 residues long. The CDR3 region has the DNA TGTGCCAGTTCGTACGACAGTCAGTACACTGAAGCTTTCTTT. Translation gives CASSYDSQYTEAFF.

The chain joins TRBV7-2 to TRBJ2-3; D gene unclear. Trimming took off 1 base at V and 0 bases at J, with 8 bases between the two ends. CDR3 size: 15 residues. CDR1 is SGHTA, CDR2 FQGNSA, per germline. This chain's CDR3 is CASSLGLSSTDTQYF. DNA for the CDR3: TGTGCCAGCAGCTTAGGGCTGTCCAGCACAGATACGCAGTATTTT.

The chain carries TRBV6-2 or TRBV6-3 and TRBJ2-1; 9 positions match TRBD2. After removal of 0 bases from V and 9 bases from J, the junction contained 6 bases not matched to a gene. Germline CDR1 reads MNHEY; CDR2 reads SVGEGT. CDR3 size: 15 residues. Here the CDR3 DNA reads TGTGCCAGCAGTTACTCAGCGGGGGGATTCGGTGAGCAGTTCTTC. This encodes CASSYSAGGFGEQFF.

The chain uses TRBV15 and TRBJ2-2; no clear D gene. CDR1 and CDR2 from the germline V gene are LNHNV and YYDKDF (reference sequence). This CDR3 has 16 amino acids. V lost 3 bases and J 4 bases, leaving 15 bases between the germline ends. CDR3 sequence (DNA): TGTGCCACCAGCAGGGAAGGGTCACGCCGCACCGGGGAGCTGTTTTTT. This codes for CATSREGSRRTGELFF.

The CDR3 DNA reads as TGTGCCAGCAGCCCGAGGACTAGCGGCCCTTACACAGATACGCAGTATTTT. Translated, it gives CASSPRTSGPYTDTQYF. The rearrangement uses TRBV7-3 and TRBJ2-3; TRBD2 matches 10 bases. The CDR3 is made up of 17 amino acids. CDR1 and CDR2 (germline): SGHTA, FQGTGA. With V trimmed by 5 bases and J by 2 bases, 10 bases remained unmatched.

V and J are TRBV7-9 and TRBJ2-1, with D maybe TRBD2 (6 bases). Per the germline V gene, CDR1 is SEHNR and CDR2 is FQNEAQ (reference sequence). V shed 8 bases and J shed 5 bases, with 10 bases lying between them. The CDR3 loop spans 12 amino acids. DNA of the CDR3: TGTGCCAGCTACGGGGGAAACAATGAGCAGTTCTTC. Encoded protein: CASYGGNNEQFF.

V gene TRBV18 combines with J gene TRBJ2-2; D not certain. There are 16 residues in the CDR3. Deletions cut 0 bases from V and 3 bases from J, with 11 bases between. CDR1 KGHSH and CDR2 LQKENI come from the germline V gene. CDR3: CASSPPPGLYTGELFF. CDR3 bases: TGTGCCAGCTCACCACCGCCGGGCTTGTACACCGGGGAGCTGTTTTTT.

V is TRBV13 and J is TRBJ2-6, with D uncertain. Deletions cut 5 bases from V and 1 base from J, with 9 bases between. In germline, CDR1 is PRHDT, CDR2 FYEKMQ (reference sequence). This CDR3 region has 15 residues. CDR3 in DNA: TGTGCCAGCAGCCCTGCATTGTCTGGGGCCAACGTCCTGACTTTC. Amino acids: CASSPALSGANVLTF. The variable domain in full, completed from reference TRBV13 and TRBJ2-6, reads AAGVIQSPRHLIKEKRETATLKCYPIPRHDTVYWYQQGPGQDPQFLISFYEKMQSDKGSIPDRFSAQQFSDYHSELNMSSLELGDSALYFCASSPALSGANVLTFGAGSRLTVL.

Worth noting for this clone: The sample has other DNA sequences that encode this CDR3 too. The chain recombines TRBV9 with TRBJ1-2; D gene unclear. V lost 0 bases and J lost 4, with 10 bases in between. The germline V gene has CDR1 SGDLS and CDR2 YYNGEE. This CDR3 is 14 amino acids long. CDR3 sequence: CASSVDPEGYGYTF. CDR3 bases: TGTGCCAGCAGCGTAGATCCAGAAGGCTATGGCTACACCTTC.

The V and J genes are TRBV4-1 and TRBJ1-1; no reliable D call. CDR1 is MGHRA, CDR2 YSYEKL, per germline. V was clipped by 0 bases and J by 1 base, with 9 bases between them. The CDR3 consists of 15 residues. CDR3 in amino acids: CASSQDFLQNTEAFF. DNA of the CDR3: TGCGCCAGCAGCCAAGACTTCTTACAGAACACTGAAGCTTTCTTT.

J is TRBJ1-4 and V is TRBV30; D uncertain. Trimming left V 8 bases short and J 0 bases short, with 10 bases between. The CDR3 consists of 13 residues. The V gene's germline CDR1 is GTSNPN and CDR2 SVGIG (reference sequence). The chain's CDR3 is CARTESTNEKLFF. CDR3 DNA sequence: TGTGCCCGAACCGAATCAACTAATGAAAAACTGTTTTTT.

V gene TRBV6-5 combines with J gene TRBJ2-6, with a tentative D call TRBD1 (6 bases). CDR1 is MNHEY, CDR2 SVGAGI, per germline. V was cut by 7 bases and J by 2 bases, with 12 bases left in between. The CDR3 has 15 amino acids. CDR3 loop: CASKMSGAGANVLTF. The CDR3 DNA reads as TGTGCCAGCAAAATGTCAGGGGCTGGGGCCAACGTCCTGACTTTC.

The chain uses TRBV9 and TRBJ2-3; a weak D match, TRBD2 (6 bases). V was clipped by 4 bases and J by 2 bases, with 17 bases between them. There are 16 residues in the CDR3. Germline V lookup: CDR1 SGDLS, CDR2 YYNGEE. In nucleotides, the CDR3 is TGTGCCAGCAGCCCGGGTCCCCGCGGGGACACAGATACGCAGTATTTT. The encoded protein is CASSPGPRGDTDTQYF. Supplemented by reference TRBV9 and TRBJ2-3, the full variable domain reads DSGVTQTPKHLITATGQRVTLRCSPRSGDLSVYWYQQSLDQGLQFLIQYYNGEERAKGNILERFSAQQFPDLHSELNLSSLELGDSALYFCASSPGPRGDTDTQYFGPGTRLTVL.

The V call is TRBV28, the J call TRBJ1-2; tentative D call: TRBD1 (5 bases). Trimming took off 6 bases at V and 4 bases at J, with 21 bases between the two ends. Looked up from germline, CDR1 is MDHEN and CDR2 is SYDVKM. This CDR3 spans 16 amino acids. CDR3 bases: TGTGCCAGCAGACAGGTTGGTCAGGCCAACCTCTATGGCTACACCTTC. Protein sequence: CASRQVGQANLYGYTF.

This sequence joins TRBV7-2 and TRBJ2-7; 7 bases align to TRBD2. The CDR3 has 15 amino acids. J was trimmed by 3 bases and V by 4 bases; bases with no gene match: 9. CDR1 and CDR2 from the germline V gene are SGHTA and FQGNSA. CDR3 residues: CASSSSAGTIYEQYF. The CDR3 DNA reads TGTGCCAGCAGCTCCTCCGCCGGGACTATCTACGAGCAGTACTTC.

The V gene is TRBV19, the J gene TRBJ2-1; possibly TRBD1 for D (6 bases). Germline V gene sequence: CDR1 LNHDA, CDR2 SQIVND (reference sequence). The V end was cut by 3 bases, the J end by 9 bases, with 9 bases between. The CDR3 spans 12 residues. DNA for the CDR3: TGTGCCAGTAGTATGGGGGCCCCTGAGCAGTTCTTC. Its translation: CASSMGAPEQFF.

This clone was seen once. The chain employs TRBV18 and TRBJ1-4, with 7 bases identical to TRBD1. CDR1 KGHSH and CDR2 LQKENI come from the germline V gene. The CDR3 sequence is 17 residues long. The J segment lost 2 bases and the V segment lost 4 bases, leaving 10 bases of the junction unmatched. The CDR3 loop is CASSRLQGPPTNEKLFF. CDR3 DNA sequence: TGTGCCAGCTCACGCCTACAGGGGCCCCCCACTAATGAAAAACTGTTTTTT.

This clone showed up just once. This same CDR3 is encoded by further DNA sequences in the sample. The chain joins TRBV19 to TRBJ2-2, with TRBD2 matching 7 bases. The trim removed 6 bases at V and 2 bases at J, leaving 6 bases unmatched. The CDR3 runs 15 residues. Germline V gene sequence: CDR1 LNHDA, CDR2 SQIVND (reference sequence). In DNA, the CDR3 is TGTGCCAGTAGGGGGCGGGGGACCAACACCGGGGAGCTGTTTTTT. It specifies CASRGRGTNTGELFF.

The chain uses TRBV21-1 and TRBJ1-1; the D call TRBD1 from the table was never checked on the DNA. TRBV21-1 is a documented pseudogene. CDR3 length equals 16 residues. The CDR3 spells CASSVEGQGSLHEAFF. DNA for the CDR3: TGTGCCAGCAGCGTAGAGGGACAGGGGAGCCTCCATGAAGCTTTCTTT.

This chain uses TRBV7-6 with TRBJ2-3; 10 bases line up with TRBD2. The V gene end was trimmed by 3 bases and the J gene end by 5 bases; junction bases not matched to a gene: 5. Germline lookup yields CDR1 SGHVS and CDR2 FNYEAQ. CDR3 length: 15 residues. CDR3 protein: CASSFSGGPGDTQYF. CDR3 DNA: TGTGCCAGCAGCTTTAGCGGGGGGCCCGGAGATACGCAGTATTTT. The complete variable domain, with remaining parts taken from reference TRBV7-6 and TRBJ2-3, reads GAGVSQSPRYKVTKRGQDVALRCDPISGHVSLYWYRQALGQGPEFLTYFNYEAQQDKSGLPNDRFSAERPEGSISTLTIQRTEQRDSAMYRCASSFSGGPGDTQYFGPGTRLTVL.

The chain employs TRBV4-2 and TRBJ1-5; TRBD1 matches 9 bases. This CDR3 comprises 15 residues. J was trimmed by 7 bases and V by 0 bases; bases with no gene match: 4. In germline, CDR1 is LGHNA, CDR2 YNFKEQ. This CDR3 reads CASSQEGQGVQPQHF. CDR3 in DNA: TGTGCCAGCAGCCAAGAGGGACAGGGAGTCCAGCCCCAGCATTTT.

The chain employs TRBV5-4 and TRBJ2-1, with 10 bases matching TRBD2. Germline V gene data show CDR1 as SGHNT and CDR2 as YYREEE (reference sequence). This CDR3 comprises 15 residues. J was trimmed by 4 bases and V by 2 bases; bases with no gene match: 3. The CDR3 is CASSFGSGGYNEQFF. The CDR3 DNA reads TGTGCCAGCAGCTTCGGTAGCGGGGGGTACAATGAGCAGTTCTTC.

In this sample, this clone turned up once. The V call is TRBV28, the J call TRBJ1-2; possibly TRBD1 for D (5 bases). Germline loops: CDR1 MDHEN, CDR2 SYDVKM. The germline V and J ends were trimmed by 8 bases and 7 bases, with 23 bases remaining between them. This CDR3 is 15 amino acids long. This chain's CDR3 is CASLLRYGRGGGYTF. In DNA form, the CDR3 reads TGTGCCAGCCTATTAAGATACGGGCGCGGGGGTGGCTACACCTTC.